What follows is one T cell receptor beta chain and its context. The antigen is unknown. Cultured CD4+ T cells had their DNA profiled by the Oncomine TCR Beta short-read assay. TCRdb independently ran MiXCR on the PCR reads; one entry per CDR3 protein. There are nearly 20,000 distinct CDR3 sequences in the sample; 80% to 85% occur only once, and 17% lies in the top ten. The data stem from a study of vaccination and CD4 T cells after COVID-19. Turning to the study itself: Following dose two, a median about 71 days (range 14 to 241) passed before post-vaccine samples were taken.

Treatment here: approximately 9-day PBMC culture with coronavirus spike peptide pools or control peptides (ViraFEST assay). T cells were expanded with peptide pools, and expanded clonotypes were identified by TCR sequencing. Negative selection separated CD4+ T cells from roughly 10-day cultures. General study findings and limits: A comparatively limited set of convalescent patients was examined, with no early post-infection timepoints.

Material: CD4+ T cells from blood, cultured in vitro, obtained after SARS-CoV-2 vaccination. This sequence was found in a human donor who received a COVID-19 vaccine.

The chain's CDR3 is CATSDPGLAGGRSDTQYF. CDR3 in DNA: TGTGCCACCAGTGACCCGGGACTAGCGGGGGGGCGATCAGATACGCAGTATTTT. The chain is built from TRBV24-1 and TRBJ2-3, with TRBD2 identical over 16 bases. Germline CDR1 is KGHDR and CDR2 is SFDVKD. The ends lost 4 bases at V and 4 bases at J; junction bases unmatched: 7. The CDR3 length is 18 residues.